Below are 22 T cell receptor beta chains sequenced from a single sample in a study of shared clonotypes between healthy human individuals. Clones were sequenced by immunoSEQ multiplex PCR, and TCRdb holds only the in-frame ones, with some missing. The top ten hold 1.5% to 2% of the sample, which has hundreds of thousands of clones, around 67% seen once. The specimen sequenced was memory CD4+ T cells sorted from blood. The sample's subset: CD45RA-negative fraction. The receptor set was obtained from a woman aged 25 to 45 in good health.

The V gene is TRBV11-2, the J gene TRBJ2-7; unclear D gene. With 1 base removed from V and 0 bases from J, the gap between germline ends came to 13 bases. Germline V gene sequence: CDR1 SGHAT, CDR2 FQNNGV. This CDR3 is built from 16 residues. Here the CDR3 reads CASSLGLGRSSYEQYF. In DNA, the CDR3 is TGTGCCAGCAGCTTAGGTTTAGGGCGCAGCTCCTACGAGCAGTACTTC. Drawing the rest from reference TRBV11-2 and TRBJ2-7, the complete variable domain is EAGVAQSPRYKIIEKRQSVAFWCNPISGHATLYWYQQILGQGPKLLIQFQNNGVVDDSQLPKDRFSAERLKGVDSTLKIQPAKLEDSAVYLCASSLGLGRSSYEQYFGPGTRLTVT.

The rearrangement uses TRBV27 and TRBJ2-3; D not certain. The CDR3 covers 13 residues. Germline loops: CDR1 MNHEY, CDR2 SMNVEV (reference sequence). Trimming cost V 5 bases and J 2 bases, with 8 bases left between them. The CDR3 nucleotides are TGTGCCAGCAGTCCTTTGGCCACAGATACGCAGTATTTT. It specifies CASSPLATDTQYF.

This clone has more than one count but fewer than ten. This rearrangement joins TRBV5-5 to TRBJ2-1; 7 nucleotides match TRBD2. This CDR3 has 14 residues. The V gene's germline CDR1 is SGHKS and CDR2 YYEKEE (reference sequence). V lost 7 bases and J lost 4; bases outside the gene matches: 8. The CDR3 sequence: CASSTSGTYNEQFF. In nucleotides, the CDR3 is TGTGCCAGCTCGACCAGCGGGACGTACAATGAGCAGTTCTTC.

This sequence joins TRBV2 and TRBJ1-4; D is perhaps TRBD1 (6 bases). Trimming took off 5 bases at V and 7 bases at J, with 14 bases between the two ends. The CDR3 contains 14 residues. Germline V gives CDR1 SNHLY, CDR2 FYNNEI. In nucleotides, the CDR3 is TGTGCCAGCAGTAGACAGGAACTGGGTGAAAAACTGTTTTTT. Protein product: CASSRQELGEKLFF.

This chain links TRBV2 with TRBJ2-7, with 8 nucleotides matching TRBD2. CDR1 is SNHLY and CDR2 is FYNNEI in the germline V gene. The CDR3 is 15 residues long. The V gene end was trimmed by 5 bases and the J gene end by 2 bases; junction bases not matched to a gene: 8. CDR3 residues: CASSRSGSRAYEQYF. The CDR3 bases are TGTGCCAGCAGTCGGAGCGGGAGTCGGGCCTACGAGCAGTACTTC.

This chain joins TRBV7-9 and TRBJ1-1, with unresolved D. CDR3 length equals 17 residues. Germline CDR1 and CDR2: SEHNR and FQNEAQ (reference sequence). The germline V and J ends were trimmed by 6 bases and 0 bases, with 20 bases remaining between them. As DNA, the CDR3 is TGTGCCAGCAGTGCCGCTGGAGTCGCCTCTATGAACACTGAAGCTTTCTTT. This encodes CASSAAGVASMNTEAFF.

Concerning this clone: A much more abundant neighbour one base away suggests this may be a read error. The rearrangement links TRBV6-5 to TRBJ2-2; D ambiguous. CDR1 MNHEY and CDR2 SVGAGI come from the germline V gene. The CDR3 is 13 amino acids. V shed 0 bases and J shed 4 bases, with 3 bases lying between them. CDR3 loop: CASSYSVTGELFF. Here the CDR3 DNA reads TGTGCCAGCAGTTACTCAGTCACCGGGGAGCTGTTTTTT.

Many counts were recorded for this clone. V is TRBV5-1 and J is TRBJ2-7; 8 positions match TRBD1. Per the germline V gene, CDR1 is SGHRS and CDR2 is YFSETQ. The CDR3 length is 14 residues. V shed 3 bases and J 5 bases; nucleotides not matched to a gene: 7. CDR3 sequence (DNA): TGCGCCAGCAGCTCCCAGGGGGCAGGGAACGAGCAGTACTTC. Translated: CASSSQGAGNEQYF.

J is TRBJ2-1 and V is TRBV7-3; D gene ambiguous. The germline CDR1 and CDR2 sequences are SGHTA and FQGTGA. This CDR3 region has 17 residues. V was trimmed by 5 bases and J by 2 bases, leaving 19 bases between them. CDR3 sequence (DNA): TGTGCCAGCAGCCCAGCGAGTGGGATAGGTACCTACAATGAGCAGTTCTTC. Translated, it gives CASSPASGIGTYNEQFF.

The J gene is TRBJ2-5, the V gene TRBV7-8; 13 nucleotides match TRBD2. The CDR3 extends over 19 amino acids. J was trimmed by 5 bases and V by 5 bases; bases with no gene match: 17. The V gene's germline CDR1 is SGHVS and CDR2 FQNEAQ. CDR3 coding DNA: TGTGCCAGCAGCGACCGGGACAGAACTAGCGGGAGGGCCTTCGAGACCCAGTACTTC. This codes for CASSDRDRTSGRAFETQYF.

This clone showed up just a few times. Its ends do not fully match the called genes, so a read error is possible. The chain joins TRBV5-4 to TRBJ2-7; possible D gene TRBD1, 6 bases. The CDR3 sequence is 11 residues long. Germline loops: CDR1 SGHNT, CDR2 YYREEE (reference sequence). CDR3 nucleotide sequence: TGTGCCAGCAGCTTCATGGGGGCGCCCACGTTC. This gives the protein CASSFMGAPTF. The whole variable domain, filled in from reference TRBV5-4 and TRBJ2-7, reads ETGVTQSPTHLIKTRGQQVTLRCSSQSGHNTVSWYQQALGQGPQFIFQYYREEENGRGNFPPRFSGLQFPNYSSELNVNALELDDSALYLCASSFMGAPTFGPGTRLTVT.

This clone was detected only a few times. V usage is TRBV30 and J usage is TRBJ2-7; TRBD2 matches at 10 bases. The CDR3 is 15 residues long. V was clipped by 4 bases and J by 4 bases; unmatched bases: 10. Germline V gene lookup returns CDR1 GTSNPN and CDR2 SVGIG (reference sequence). Here the CDR3 reads CAWTLSSSGGYEQYF. As DNA, the CDR3 is TGTGCCTGGACCCTGTCGTCTAGCGGGGGATACGAGCAGTACTTC.

The chain uses TRBV28 and TRBJ1-2; 9 bases map to TRBD1. Germline V gene data show CDR1 as MDHEN and CDR2 as SYDVKM. This CDR3 contains 15 residues. Trimming at V came to 2 bases and at J to 4 bases, leaving 5 bases not matched to a gene. CDR3 sequence reads: CASSLTGGGSYGYTF. The CDR3, as DNA: TGTGCCAGCAGTTTAACAGGGGGCGGTAGCTATGGCTACACCTTC.

CDR3 in amino acids: CAIRPSGPSYEQYF. As DNA, the CDR3 is TGTGCCATCAGACCCTCCGGCCCTTCCTACGAGCAGTACTTC. The V call is TRBV10-3, the J call TRBJ2-5, with no clear D. The tail of the sequence fits TRBJ2-7 better, so the J call may be wrong. Germline values: CDR1 ENHRY, CDR2 SYGVKD. The CDR3 is 14 residues long.

The rearrangement uses TRBV6-1 and TRBJ2-5, with 12 bases aligning to TRBD2. There are 15 residues in the CDR3. V lost 6 bases, J lost 4 bases, and 6 bases stayed unmatched. From germline, CDR1 is MNHNS and CDR2 SASEGT. CDR3 loop: CASRWTSGTGETQYF. CDR3 coding DNA: TGTGCCAGCAGATGGACTAGCGGGACGGGAGAGACCCAGTACTTC.

This sequence joins TRBV25-1 and TRBJ2-5, with D tentatively TRBD1 (6 bases). Trimming took off 6 bases at V and 3 bases at J, with 17 bases between the two ends. Germline V lookup: CDR1 MGHDK, CDR2 SYGVNS. This CDR3 spans 15 amino acids. The CDR3 DNA follows: TGTGCCAGCAGCGCTGTAGGACAGAGAAAAGAGACCCAGTACTTC. Amino acid sequence: CASSAVGQRKETQYF.

V and J are TRBV7-9 and TRBJ2-7; unclear D gene. The ends were cut back, 1 base at V and 2 bases at J, with 12 bases in the middle. This CDR3 is built from 15 residues. Germline assignment: CDR1 SEHNR and CDR2 FQNEAQ (reference sequence). The CDR3 DNA sequence: TGTGCCAGCAGCTTAGGGGCTAGTCCCACCTACGAGCAGTACTTC. This codes for CASSLGASPTYEQYF.

The rearrangement uses TRBV28 and TRBJ2-4, with no clear D. CDR3 size: 14 residues. Germline-derived CDR1 and CDR2 are MDHEN and SYDVKM. V lost 6 bases and J 6 bases, leaving 15 bases between the germline ends. CDR3 loop: CASSRRSQVNIQYF. Here the CDR3 DNA reads TGTGCCAGCAGCCGACGGTCGCAAGTAAACATTCAGTACTTC. Variable domain in full (rest from reference TRBV28 and TRBJ2-4): DVKVTQSSRYLVKRTGEKVFLECVQDMDHENMFWYRQDPGLGLRLIYFSYDVKMKEKGDIPEGYSVSREKKERFSLILESASTNQTSMYLCASSRRSQVNIQYFGAGTRLSVL.

V and J are TRBV28 and TRBJ1-2; D might be TRBD1 (5 bases). V gave up 5 bases and J gave up 6 bases, with 16 bases separating them. The germline gives CDR1 MDHEN, CDR2 SYDVKM. The CDR3 is 14 amino acids. This CDR3 is CASSPGFGVDGYTF. For the CDR3, the DNA is TGTGCCAGCAGTCCAGGGTTTGGGGTTGATGGCTACACCTTC.

This chain joins TRBV27 and TRBJ2-2; TRBD2 agrees at 11 bases. Unmatched junction bases numbered 7, after V lost 6 bases and J lost 4 bases. Germline CDR1 reads MNHEY; CDR2 reads SMNVEV (reference sequence). CDR3 length: 16 amino acids. This chain's CDR3 is CASRTSGEITTGELFF. The DNA of the CDR3 is TGTGCCAGCAGGACTAGCGGGGAGATTACCACCGGGGAGCTGTTTTTT.

This sequence joins TRBV7-2 and TRBJ2-7; no clear D. This CDR3 region has 12 residues. Trimming removed 9 bases at V and 3 bases at J, with 12 bases between. From germline, CDR1 is SGHTA and CDR2 FQGNSA. CDR3 residues: CASSASGYEQYF. The CDR3 DNA reads TGTGCCAGTTCCGCCTCCGGCTACGAGCAGTACTTC. Looking up the rest from reference TRBV7-2 and TRBJ2-7 gives the full variable domain: GAGVSQSPSNKVTEKGKDVELRCDPISGHTALYWYRQSLGQGLEFLIYFQGNSAPDKSGLPSDRFSAERTGGSVSTLTIQRTQQEDSAVYLCASSASGYEQYFGPGTRLTVT.

The genes are TRBV25-1 and TRBJ2-2, with 7 bases that match TRBD1. Germline CDR1 and CDR2: MGHDK and SYGVNS. V was pared by 2 bases and J by 4 bases, with 7 bases of the junction left unmatched. The CDR3 totals 16 residues. The CDR3: CASSETRGIGTGELFF. The CDR3 region has the DNA TGTGCCAGCAGTGAAACCAGGGGGATCGGCACCGGGGAGCTGTTTTTT. The variable domain in full, with the rest retrieved from reference TRBV25-1 and TRBJ2-2, is EADIYQTPRYLVIGTGKKITLECSQTMGHDKMYWYQQDPGMELHLIHYSYGVNSTEKGDLSSESTVSRIRTEHFPLTLESARPSHTSQYLCASSETRGIGTGELFFGEGSRLTVL.